These 25 T cell receptor beta chains were all obtained from the same sample, sequenced in a study of OX40 agonist ivuxolimab in advanced cancers. TCRdb's table, derived via immunoSEQ multiplex PCR, lists solely in-frame clones and lacks some. In the table there are some 60,000 clones, about 89% of which are singletons. Sample: CD4+ or CD8+ T cells sorted from blood, taken in a trial of the OX40 agonist ivuxolimab. These receptors all come from an adult with an advanced solid tumor such as melanoma, head and neck, liver or kidney cancer.

This rearrangement joins TRBV7-9 to TRBJ2-7, with D possibly matching TRBD1 (5 bases). The V gene's germline CDR1 is SEHNR and CDR2 FQNEAQ (reference sequence). The CDR3 consists of 15 residues. V was pared by 3 bases and J by 5 bases, with 17 bases between. This CDR3 reads CASSFRLAGIDEQYF. DNA for the CDR3: TGTGCCAGCAGCTTTCGACTGGCAGGGATCGACGAGCAGTACTTC.

The chain has TRBV7-9 and TRBJ2-7; D remains ambiguous. This CDR3 has 12 amino acids. Germline CDR1 is SEHNR and CDR2 is FQNEAQ (reference sequence). V lost 6 bases to trimming and J lost 4 bases, with 10 bases between them. CDR3 region: CASSGTIYEQYF. The CDR3 nucleotides are TGTGCCAGCAGTGGCACAATATACGAGCAGTACTTC.

This clone showed up just once. V gene TRBV27 combines with J gene TRBJ1-1; D gene unclear. V lost 0 bases and J 5 bases, leaving 16 bases between the germline ends. The CDR3 contains 16 residues. Germline CDR1 and CDR2: MNHEY and SMNVEV (reference sequence). CDR3 DNA: TGTGCCAGCAGTTTATCCGCCGGACGGGCGGGGACTGAAGCTTTCTTT. Its protein product is CASSLSAGRAGTEAFF.

This chain joins TRBV14 and TRBJ2-1, with TRBD2 matching 12 bases. Germline V gene data show CDR1 as SGHDN and CDR2 as FVKESK. The CDR3 extends over 16 amino acids. J was trimmed by 8 bases and V by 4 bases; bases with no gene match: 9. The CDR3 sequence is CASSRGLAGIRDEQFF. DNA for the CDR3: TGTGCCAGCAGCCGGGGACTAGCGGGTATTCGCGATGAGCAGTTCTTC.

The chain is built from TRBV29-1 and TRBJ2-5; D perhaps matches TRBD1 (6 bases). Trimming stripped 1 base from V and 3 bases from J, with 12 bases between. This CDR3 region has 14 residues. CDR1 SQVTM and CDR2 ANQGSEA come from the germline V gene. The CDR3 DNA is TGCAGCGTTGAAGTGACAGGCTGGGAAGAGACCCAGTACTTC. Translating it yields CSVEVTGWEETQYF. Looking up the rest from reference TRBV29-1 and TRBJ2-5 gives the full variable domain: SAVISQKPSRDICQRGTSLTIQCQVDSQVTMMFWYRQQPGQSLTLIATANQGSEATYESGFVIDKFPISRPNLTFSTLTVSNMSPEDSSIYLCSVEVTGWEETQYFGPGTRLLVL.

The gene calls are TRBV30 and TRBJ1-5; perhaps TRBD1 as D (6 bases). From germline, CDR1 is GTSNPN and CDR2 SVGIG (reference sequence). V gave up 2 bases and J gave up 7 bases, with 12 bases separating them. The CDR3 is made up of 13 amino acids. Here the CDR3 reads CAWSLQGRQPQHF. CDR3 nucleotide sequence: TGTGCCTGGAGTCTACAGGGCAGGCAGCCCCAGCATTTT.

The rearrangement joins TRBV28 to TRBJ2-3; 7 bases line up with TRBD1. CDR3 size: 14 residues. The ends lost 8 bases at V and 3 bases at J; junction bases unmatched: 8. Germline assignment: CDR1 MDHEN and CDR2 SYDVKM. The CDR3 DNA sequence: TGTGCCAGCCCCCCCGGACAGGTAACAGATACGCAGTATTTT. Translating it yields CASPPGQVTDTQYF.

This chain uses TRBV5-1 with TRBJ2-7, with 9 bases that match TRBD2. V shed 0 bases, J shed 2 bases, and the junction held 3 bases outside the gene matches. This CDR3 has 15 amino acids. CDR1 is SGHRS and CDR2 is YFSETQ in the germline V gene. The CDR3 spells CASSLGGRAAYEQYF. CDR3 DNA: TGCGCCAGCAGCTTGGGCGGGAGGGCGGCCTACGAGCAGTACTTC.

This clone was found once. Here the CDR3 reads CASSLTRQGASYTF. In DNA, the CDR3 is TGTGCCAGCAGCTTAACGAGACAGGGGGCTAGCTACACCTTC. This rearrangement joins TRBV7-2 to TRBJ1-2; 10 positions match TRBD1. This CDR3 is built from 14 residues. Germline V gene lookup returns CDR1 SGHTA and CDR2 FQGNSA. With V trimmed by 2 bases and J by 9 bases, 6 bases remained unmatched. Filled out from reference TRBV7-2 and TRBJ1-2, the complete variable domain reads GAGVSQSPSNKVTEKGKDVELRCDPISGHTALYWYRQSLGQGLEFLIYFQGNSAPDKSGLPSDRFSAERTGGSVSTLTIQRTQQEDSAVYLCASSLTRQGASYTFGSGTRLTVV.

V gene TRBV7-9 combines with J gene TRBJ1-3, with D unclear. Germline V gene data show CDR1 as SEHNR and CDR2 as FQNEAQ (reference sequence). Trimming shortened V by 4 bases and J by 0 bases, and 13 bases separated the two germline ends. This CDR3 has 16 residues. The CDR3 protein is CASSSTSGLSGNTIYF. Here the CDR3 DNA reads TGTGCCAGCAGCTCTACGTCTGGGCTCTCTGGAAACACCATATATTTT. The full variable domain, in which reference TRBV7-9 and TRBJ1-3 provide the parts outside the CDR3, is DTGVSQNPRHKITKRGQNVTFRCDPISEHNRLYWYRQTLGQGPEFLTYFQNEAQLEKSRLLSDRFSAERPKGSFSTLEIQRTEQGDSAMYLCASSSTSGLSGNTIYFGEGSWLTVV.

Only one count was recorded for this clone. V is TRBV5-4 and J is TRBJ2-7; TRBD2 matches at 15 bases. Per the germline V gene, CDR1 is SGHNT and CDR2 is YYREEE (reference sequence). V gave up 6 bases and J gave up 4 bases; unmatched junction bases: 5. This CDR3 region has 15 residues. Here the CDR3 reads CASTFGTSGRYEQYF. The CDR3 bases are TGTGCCAGCACCTTTGGGACTAGCGGGAGGTACGAGCAGTACTTC.

The V gene is TRBV19, the J gene TRBJ2-5; TRBD1 matches at 12 bases. J was trimmed by 4 bases and V by 4 bases; bases with no gene match: 7. This CDR3 is 16 amino acids long. Germline V gene lookup returns CDR1 LNHDA and CDR2 SQIVND (reference sequence). Written as DNA, the CDR3 is TGTGCCAGTAGTACCAATCCGGGACAGGGGGCAGAGACCCAGTACTTC. Amino acid sequence: CASSTNPGQGAETQYF.

The chain carries TRBV10-2 and TRBJ2-5; D ambiguous. Germline lookup yields CDR1 WSHSY and CDR2 SAAADI. CDR3 length: 11 amino acids. Trimming removed 3 bases from V and 5 bases from J, with 4 bases in between. The CDR3 DNA follows: TGCGCCAGCAGTGATGGGGAGACCCAGTACTTC. Encoded protein: CASSDGETQYF.

This clone was seen just once. The genes are TRBV5-1 and TRBJ2-1; TRBD2 aligns across 9 bases. The CDR3 totals 15 residues. With V trimmed by 0 bases and J by 5 bases, 3 bases remained unmatched. The germline CDR1 and CDR2 sequences are SGHRS and YFSETQ. The CDR3 sequence is CASSLVSSGNNEQFF. The CDR3 DNA reads TGCGCCAGCAGCTTGGTCTCTAGCGGGAACAATGAGCAGTTCTTC.

The genes are TRBV5-6 and TRBJ2-7, with 8 bases aligning to TRBD2. Germline assignment: CDR1 SGHDT and CDR2 YYEEEE. This CDR3 has 16 residues. The junction had 13 bases not matched to a gene; V was cut back by 4 bases and J by 4 bases. CDR3 sequence (DNA): TGTGCCAGCAGCCCCCCGGGGGTAGCGGGGCATTACGAGCAGTACTTC. This sequence encodes CASSPPGVAGHYEQYF.

The table lists this clone with a count of one. V usage is TRBV25-1 and J usage is TRBJ1-2; 8 positions agree with TRBD1. J lost 5 bases, V lost 9 bases, and 8 bases had no gene match. Germline V CDR1 and CDR2: MGHDK, SYGVNS. The CDR3 totals 13 residues. CDR3 nucleotides: TGTGCCAGTACCCACGACAGGGGTTATGGCTACACCTTC. Translation gives CASTHDRGYGYTF.

This chain links TRBV9 with TRBJ2-6, with 7 positions matching TRBD1. CDR1 and CDR2 from the germline V gene are SGDLS and YYNGEE. This CDR3 has 17 residues. Trimming at V came to 3 bases and at J to 0 bases, leaving 6 bases not matched to a gene. In DNA, the CDR3 is TGTGCCAGCAGCGGGACAGGAGCCAGCTCTGGGGCCAACGTCCTGACTTTC. Protein: CASSGTGASSGANVLTF.

The CDR3 here is CASGRDRETQYF. CDR3 sequence (DNA): TGTGCTAGTGGCAGGGATCGGGAGACCCAGTACTTC. This sequence joins TRBV12-5 and TRBJ2-5, with D perhaps TRBD1 (5 bases). This CDR3 spans 12 amino acids. Per the germline V gene, CDR1 is LGHNT and CDR2 is FRNRAP. The V gene lost 6 bases and the J gene lost 5 bases, with 10 bases spanning the gap.

The genes are TRBV11-2 and TRBJ2-1, with TRBD2 matching 8 bases. CDR1 and CDR2 (germline): SGHAT, FQNNGV. The CDR3 is 14 residues long. V lost 2 bases to trimming and J lost 5 bases; unmatched junction nucleotides: 2. CDR3 in DNA: TGTGCCAGCAGCTTATCACTAGCGGACAATGAGCAGTTCTTC. Translation gives CASSLSLADNEQFF.

This chain connects TRBV10-3 to TRBJ1-1; D gene ambiguous. Between the trimmed V and J ends, which lost 4 bases and 3 bases, there was a span of 9 bases. The CDR3 has 13 amino acids. Germline lookup yields CDR1 ENHRY and CDR2 SYGVKD. CDR3 amino acids: CAISGGGDTEAFF. The CDR3 DNA reads as TGTGCCATCAGTGGGGGTGGGGACACTGAAGCTTTCTTT.

The chain uses TRBV19 and TRBJ2-2; D not certain. The CDR3 totals 15 residues. V gave up 4 bases and J gave up 0 bases, with 9 bases separating them. Per germline, CDR1 LNHDA and CDR2 SQIVND (reference sequence). The CDR3 DNA reads as TGTGCCAGTAGTAAACTGCTCACGAACACCGGGGAGCTGTTTTTT. This translates into CASSKLLTNTGELFF.

This clone was seen once. This chain uses TRBV2 with TRBJ1-1; D possibly corresponds to TRBD1 (5 bases). The CDR3 sequence is 14 residues long. Germline loops: CDR1 SNHLY, CDR2 FYNNEI. V lost 4 bases to trimming and J lost 4 bases, with 13 bases between them. The CDR3 DNA is TGTGCCAGCAGTGGAAGATTGGGGGGCACTGAAGCTTTCTTT. Translating gives CASSGRLGGTEAFF.

The V gene is TRBV4-3, the J gene TRBJ1-4; 11 nucleotides agree with TRBD1. This CDR3 region has 15 residues. Germline CDR1 reads LGHNA; CDR2 reads YSLEER. The V segment lost 0 bases and the J segment 7 bases; nucleotides outside the gene matches: 1. Written as DNA, the CDR3 is TGCGCCAGCAGCCAAGATGGGACAGGGGGTGAAAAACTGTTTTTT. Translated, it gives CASSQDGTGGEKLFF.

The rearrangement joins TRBV5-5 to TRBJ1-2; maybe TRBD1 (5 bases). Germline loops: CDR1 SGHKS, CDR2 YYEKEE (reference sequence). Trimming pared 3 bases from V and 3 bases from J, leaving 9 bases between. This CDR3 has 13 amino acids. CDR3 DNA: TGTGCCAGCAGCTCCCGGGGGGACTATGGCTACACCTTC. Its protein is CASSSRGDYGYTF.

The CDR3 coding sequence is TGCGCCAGCAGCCAAGCCGTCAGGGTTAGGGGAACTGAAGCTTTCTTT. Translation: CASSQAVRVRGTEAFF. V usage is TRBV4-3 and J usage is TRBJ1-1; the D gene is possibly TRBD1 (5 bases). V lost 1 base, J lost 5 bases, and 17 bases lay in between. CDR1 is LGHNA, CDR2 YSLEER, per germline. This CDR3 is 16 amino acids long.